Given below is one T cell receptor beta chain in context. Some clones are missing from TCRdb's copy, which holds only in-frame ones; the method was immunoSEQ multiplex PCR. The sample consists of 270,000 or so clones, approximately 84% of them appearing once. J gave up 4 bases and V 5 bases, and 6 bases lay outside the gene matches. This CDR3 has 15 residues. Germline values: CDR1 SGHVS, CDR2 FQNEAQ. This specimen belongs to a study of blood T cell repertoires in COVID-19. Enrolled during active infection, Seattle patients were then followed longitudinally. Sequences were obtained from peripheral blood. The V gene is TRBV7-8, the J gene TRBJ2-1; TRBD1 agrees at 9 bases. The origin of this receptor is a human donor with COVID-19, enrolled during active disease. The donor label of this sample is uncertain. CDR3 in amino acids: CASSLRDREYNEQFF. The CDR3 region has the DNA TGTGCCAGCAGCCTCCGGGACAGGGAATACAATGAGCAGTTCTTC.